Sequencing of this T cell receptor beta chain was carried out in a study of T cell responses to AZD1222 COVID-19 vaccine. The V end lost 7 bases, the J end lost 7 bases, and 11 bases lay between the germline ends. Germline V lookup: CDR1 MDHEN, CDR2 SYDVKM. CDR3 length: 12 residues. This clone was seen more than once but under ten times. Sequencing was performed with immunoSEQ multiplex PCR; in TCRdb, only in-frame clones are kept and a portion is missing. This table has some 74,000 clones, 90% appearing once. Sequences were derived from peripheral blood, sampled 28 days after the second AZD1222 dose. The TCR was taken from an adult who received the AZD1222 COVID-19 vaccine. V usage is TRBV28 and J usage is TRBJ1-5; D gene unclear. The CDR3: CASTSRTQPQHF. The CDR3 nucleotides read TGTGCCAGCACCTCCCGCACGCAGCCCCAGCATTTT.